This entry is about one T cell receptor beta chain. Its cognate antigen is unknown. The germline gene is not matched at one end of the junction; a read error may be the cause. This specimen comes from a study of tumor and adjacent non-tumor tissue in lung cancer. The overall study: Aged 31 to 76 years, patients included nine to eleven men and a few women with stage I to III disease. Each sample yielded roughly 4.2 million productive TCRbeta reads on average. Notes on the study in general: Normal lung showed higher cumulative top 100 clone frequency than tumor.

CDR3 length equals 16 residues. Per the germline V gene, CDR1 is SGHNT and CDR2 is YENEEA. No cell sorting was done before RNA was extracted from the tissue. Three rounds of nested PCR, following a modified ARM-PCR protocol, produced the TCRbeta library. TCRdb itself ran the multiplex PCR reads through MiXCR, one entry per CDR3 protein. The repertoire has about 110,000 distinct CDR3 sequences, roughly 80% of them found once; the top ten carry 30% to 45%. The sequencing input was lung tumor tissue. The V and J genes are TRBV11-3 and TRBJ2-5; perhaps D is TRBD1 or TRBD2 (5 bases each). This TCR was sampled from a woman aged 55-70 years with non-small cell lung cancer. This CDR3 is CAISLEGSGIQETQYF. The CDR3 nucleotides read TGTGCCATCAGCTTAGAGGGGTCAGGGATACAAGAGACCCAGTACTTC.